This paragraph covers one T cell receptor beta chain sequence. The target antigen is unknown. This CDR3 has 15 residues. From germline, CDR1 is LNHDA and CDR2 SQIVND (reference sequence). The V end was cut by 0 bases, the J end by 10 bases, with 18 bases between. Assay: immunoSEQ multiplex PCR; the TCRdb copy retains only in-frame clones and omits some. The data hold about 88,000 clones, with under 90% observed a single time. These data come from a study of graft-versus-host responses after intestinal transplantation. Study overall: Isolated intestinal, liver-intestinal, or multivisceral transplants had been given to the recipients.

General study results and limits: Early after transplant, HvG declines were associated with peak levels of circulating GvH clones. GvH clones surfaced in recipient marrow, some emerging earlier in ileum or blood.

The V call is TRBV19, the J call TRBJ2-5; D unresolved. The sample in question was unstimulated CD4+ T cells sorted from spleen or lymph node cells, obtained before intestinal transplant. This TCR was sampled from a human donor who received an intestinal transplant. The CDR3 DNA reads TGTGCCAGTAGTATAGAAGCTAGACCACCCGGCGGCCAGTACTTC. Protein sequence: CASSIEARPPGGQYF.